This T cell receptor (beta chain) came from a study of T cell repertoires in cytomegalovirus infection. Study in general: Well-studied HLA-B-restricted epitopes and recently identified HLA-C-restricted epitopes of CMV were both used in the study. It can be stated that public TCR beta signatures indicated CMV infection as well as a matching HLA type. General study findings and limits: Of the TCR beta families, the public ones yielded a cumulative frequency that identified carriers of CMV plus the relevant HLA. Clonotype analysis showed dominance of the ex vivo response by HLA-C-restricted CMV-specific TCR beta clonotypes.

TCRdb reprocessed the reads with MiXCR, giving one entry per CDR3 protein. The sample includes roughly 920,000 distinct CDR3 sequences, around 30% of them seen just once. A word on this clonotype: The antigen is undetermined. The junction departs from the called germline gene at one end, perhaps through a read error.

This CDR3 has 15 amino acids. This chain links TRBV12-3 or TRBV12-4 with TRBJ1-1, with D tentatively TRBD1 (5 bases). Sample: cultured CD8+ T cells from PBMCs, taken from culture after CMV antigen stimulation. This clonotype was obtained from a human donor in good health (CMV status not recorded). Some clones in this sample may be carry-over from other donors' samples. CDR3 sequence reads: CTSSLGPRGVPEAFF. For the CDR3, the DNA is TGTACCAGCAGCCTCGGGCCCAGAGGGGTACCTGAAGCTTTCTTT.